The 30 T cell receptor beta chains below all came from one sample that was sequenced in a study of cytomegalovirus exposure and HLA in healthy donors. The table came from immunoSEQ multiplex PCR; TCRdb's copy has only in-frame clones and leaves some out. The repertoire holds some 56,000 clones, 93% seen once, with roughly 1.8% in the top ten. The source material was PBMCs. These receptors all stem from a woman aged 18-29 years in good health and CMV-seropositive.

This chain links TRBV11-2 with TRBJ1-6; a possible D gene is TRBD1 (5 bases). Germline V gives CDR1 SGHAT, CDR2 FQNNGV. The CDR3 is 15 residues long. V lost 1 base and J lost 9, with 13 bases in between. The CDR3 sequence is CASSLAAGGGSPLHF. The CDR3 coding sequence is TGTGCCAGCAGCTTAGCAGCGGGGGGGGGTTCACCCCTCCACTTT.

The rearrangement uses TRBV18 and TRBJ2-7; 7 bases map to TRBD1. J lost 5 bases, V lost 5 bases, and 6 bases had no gene match. This CDR3 comprises 13 residues. Germline values: CDR1 KGHSH, CDR2 LQKENI. The CDR3 region has the DNA TGTGCCAGCTCAGGCCAACAGGGGAACGAGCAGTACTTC. This encodes CASSGQQGNEQYF. Based on the CDR3 plus reference TRBV18 and TRBJ2-7, the full variable domain is NAGVMQNPRHLVRRRGQEARLRCSPMKGHSHVYWYRQLPEEGLKFMVYLQKENIIDESGMPKERFSAEFPKEGPSILRIQQVVRGDSAAYFCASSGQQGNEQYFGPGTRLTVT.

This clone was observed a single time. The V call is TRBV7-3, the J call TRBJ1-1; D is ambiguous. In germline, CDR1 is SGHTA, CDR2 FQGTGA. This CDR3 spans 13 amino acids. Trimming stripped 2 bases from V and 0 bases from J, with 4 bases between. The CDR3 nucleotides read TGTGCCAGCAGCTTATCAGTGAACACTGAAGCTTTCTTT. It translates to CASSLSVNTEAFF.

This sequence joins TRBV2 and TRBJ2-1, with D maybe TRBD2 (6 bases). This CDR3 is built from 14 residues. V shed 6 bases and J shed 4 bases, with 13 bases lying between them. Per germline, CDR1 SNHLY and CDR2 FYNNEI. In DNA form, the CDR3 reads TGTGCCAGCAGAAAAGGTGGACTATACAATGAGCAGTTCTTC. Its translation: CASRKGGLYNEQFF. Filled out from reference TRBV2 and TRBJ2-1, the complete variable domain reads EPEVTQTPSHQVTQMGQEVILRCVPISNHLYFYWYRQILGQKVEFLVSFYNNEISEKSEIFDDQFSVERPDGSNFTLKIRSTKLEDSAMYFCASRKGGLYNEQFFGPGTRLTVL.

This clone showed up just once. The chain recombines TRBV19 with TRBJ2-7, with TRBD1 identical over 8 bases. V gave up 6 bases and J gave up 2 bases; unmatched junction bases: 3. Germline loops: CDR1 LNHDA, CDR2 SQIVND (reference sequence). The CDR3 runs 13 residues. The CDR3 coding sequence is TGTGCCAGTAGACAGGGGGGCACCTACGAGCAGTACTTC. Its translation is CASRQGGTYEQYF.

This rearrangement joins TRBV13 to TRBJ1-1; no clear D gene. V lost 3 bases and J 6 bases, leaving 11 bases between the germline ends. Germline assignment: CDR1 PRHDT and CDR2 FYEKMQ (reference sequence). The CDR3 has 13 residues. Here the CDR3 reads CASSLPGYSEAFF. CDR3 DNA: TGTGCCAGCAGCTTGCCGGGTTATTCTGAAGCTTTCTTT.

This rearrangement joins TRBV19 to TRBJ1-1, with 7 nucleotides matching TRBD1. CDR3 length: 15 residues. Trimming removed 5 bases from V and 0 bases from J; junction bases left unmatched: 6. Germline V gene lookup returns CDR1 LNHDA and CDR2 SQIVND (reference sequence). For the CDR3, the DNA is TGTGCCAGTAGTCCAGGACAGGACCTGAACACTGAAGCTTTCTTT. This translates into CASSPGQDLNTEAFF. Filled out from reference TRBV19 and TRBJ1-1, the complete variable domain reads DGGITQSPKYLFRKEGQNVTLSCEQNLNHDAMYWYRQDPGQGLRLIYYSQIVNDFQKGDIAEGYSVSREKKESFPLTVTSAQKNPTAFYLCASSPGQDLNTEAFFGQGTRLTVV.

DNA for the CDR3: TGCGCCAGCAGCCAAGATGTAACTAGCGGGGCTTTTGGCGCAGATACGCAGTATTTT. Translated: CASSQDVTSGAFGADTQYF. The V gene is TRBV4-3, the J gene TRBJ2-3, with 10 bases that match TRBD2. This CDR3 comprises 19 residues. The J segment lost 4 bases and the V segment lost 0 bases, leaving 13 bases of the junction unmatched. Germline-derived CDR1 and CDR2 are LGHNA and YSLEER.

This clone is a singleton in its sample. The chain couples TRBV29-1 to TRBJ1-2; TRBD1 agrees at 8 bases. Per the germline V gene, CDR1 is SQVTM and CDR2 is ANQGSEA. The CDR3 is 13 amino acids. V dropped 4 bases and J dropped 3; count of bases not matched to a gene: 4. Here the CDR3 reads CSVGTGRYYGYTF. The CDR3 coding sequence is TGCAGCGTTGGGACAGGGCGCTACTATGGCTACACCTTC.

The chain carries TRBV30 and TRBJ2-5, with 10 bases matching TRBD2. The CDR3 totals 13 residues. The V gene end was trimmed by 3 bases and the J gene end by 5 bases; junction bases not matched to a gene: 3. The germline V gene has CDR1 GTSNPN and CDR2 SVGIG (reference sequence). The CDR3 DNA sequence: TGTGCCTGGAGAACTAGCGGGGTTGAGACCCAGTACTTC. This sequence encodes CAWRTSGVETQYF.

The chain joins TRBV2 to TRBJ2-1; 12 nucleotides align to TRBD1. The length of the CDR3 is 13 residues. CDR1 and CDR2 from the germline V gene are SNHLY and FYNNEI. The junction had 7 bases not matched to a gene; V was cut back by 9 bases and J by 10 bases. DNA for the CDR3: TGTGCCAGTACCGGGACAGGGGGCGTAGAGCAGTTCTTC. Translated, it gives CASTGTGGVEQFF.

The chain employs TRBV27 and TRBJ1-1, with 11 bases lining up with TRBD1. The CDR3 is made up of 13 amino acids. With 6 bases clipped from V and 5 bases from J, the junction kept 2 bases outside the gene matches. CDR1 and CDR2 (germline): MNHEY, SMNVEV (reference sequence). The CDR3 spells CASRDRGRTEAFF. DNA for the CDR3: TGTGCCAGCAGGGACAGGGGGCGAACTGAAGCTTTCTTT.

The chain couples TRBV7-9 to TRBJ1-5; 8 bases are shared with TRBD1. Germline V gene sequence: CDR1 SEHNR, CDR2 FQNEAQ (reference sequence). The CDR3 covers 14 residues. V was clipped by 0 bases and J by 10 bases; unmatched bases: 5. The CDR3: CASSLAAGGHPQHF. In DNA, the CDR3 is TGTGCCAGCAGCTTAGCGGCAGGGGGCCACCCCCAGCATTTT.

This clone was seen only once. The chain uses TRBV6-6 and TRBJ2-5; D unresolved. Trimming left V 0 bases short and J 6 bases short, with 14 bases between. Germline CDR1 is MNHNY and CDR2 is SVGAGI (reference sequence). The CDR3 has 15 residues. CDR3 DNA: TGTGCCAGCAGTTACTCAGGCGGCAACGGCCAGACCCAGTACTTC. Amino acids: CASSYSGGNGQTQYF.

The chain has TRBV7-2 and TRBJ2-1, with 7 nucleotides matching TRBD2. Trimming at V came to 0 bases and at J to 2 bases, leaving 4 bases not matched to a gene. Germline V gene data show CDR1 as SGHTA and CDR2 as FQGNSA. The CDR3 contains 16 residues. The CDR3 is CASSLALAVAYNEQFF. The DNA for the CDR3 is TGTGCCAGCAGCTTAGCCCTAGCGGTCGCCTACAATGAGCAGTTCTTC.

The DNA for the CDR3 is TGTGCCAGTAGTCCAGGACAACACTCTGGGGCCAACGTCCTGACTTTC. Protein sequence: CASSPGQHSGANVLTF. The chain combines TRBV19 with TRBJ2-6; a possible D gene is TRBD1 (5 bases). Germline CDR1 and CDR2: LNHDA and SQIVND (reference sequence). The V gene lost 5 bases and the J gene lost 0 bases, with 11 bases spanning the gap. The CDR3 is 16 residues long.

This chain uses TRBV6-1 with TRBJ1-2; D is undetermined. The CDR3 length is 13 residues. V was shortened by 3 bases and J by 1 base, with 6 bases between the two germline ends. The germline gives CDR1 MNHNS, CDR2 SASEGT. CDR3 in DNA: TGTGCCAGCAGTGACTCTTATAACTATGGCTACACCTTC. Protein product: CASSDSYNYGYTF.

The rearrangement uses TRBV9 and TRBJ1-3; no reliable D call. Germline-derived CDR1 and CDR2 are SGDLS and YYNGEE. Trimming left V 0 bases short and J 5 bases short, with 15 bases between. This CDR3 region has 16 residues. CDR3 sequence: CASSVGGFGGRNTIYF. DNA for the CDR3: TGTGCCAGCAGCGTAGGAGGGTTCGGAGGGAGAAACACCATATATTTT. The entire variable domain, with the rest obtained from reference TRBV9 and TRBJ1-3, is as follows: DSGVTQTPKHLITATGQRVTLRCSPRSGDLSVYWYQQSLDQGLQFLIQYYNGEERAKGNILERFSAQQFPDLHSELNLSSLELGDSALYFCASSVGGFGGRNTIYFGEGSWLTVV.

This clone appeared once. V gene TRBV5-1 combines with J gene TRBJ1-2; D is undetermined. The ends were cut back, 4 bases at V and 3 bases at J, with 10 bases in the middle. The germline V gene has CDR1 SGHRS and CDR2 YFSETQ. This CDR3 spans 13 amino acids. CDR3 sequence reads: CASSKGEHYGYTF. Written as DNA, the CDR3 is TGCGCCAGCAGCAAAGGAGAACACTATGGCTACACCTTC.

The V and J genes are TRBV7-2 and TRBJ2-2; TRBD1 aligns across 9 bases. V shed 5 bases and J 7 bases; nucleotides not matched to a gene: 8. CDR1 is SGHTA and CDR2 is FQGNSA in the germline V gene. The CDR3 loop spans 15 amino acids. CDR3: CASSGDRERGGELFF. CDR3 DNA sequence: TGTGCCAGCAGCGGGGACAGGGAAAGAGGCGGGGAGCTGTTTTTT. The full variable domain, its missing parts supplied by reference TRBV7-2 and TRBJ2-2, is GAGVSQSPSNKVTEKGKDVELRCDPISGHTALYWYRQSLGQGLEFLIYFQGNSAPDKSGLPSDRFSAERTGGSVSTLTIQRTQQEDSAVYLCASSGDRERGGELFFGEGSRLTVL.

V gene TRBV10-3 combines with J gene TRBJ1-2, with 7 bases matching TRBD1. CDR3 size: 16 residues. CDR1 ENHRY and CDR2 SYGVKD come from the germline V gene. Trimming removed 2 bases from V and 1 base from J; junction bases left unmatched: 7. CDR3 region: CAISERTGRLNYGYTF. As DNA, the CDR3 is TGTGCCATCAGTGAGCGGACAGGCCGGCTTAACTATGGCTACACCTTC.

The chain combines TRBV19 with TRBJ1-5, with 7 bases aligning to TRBD1. V was pared by 4 bases and J by 7 bases, with 13 bases of the junction left unmatched. The CDR3 contains 16 residues. Germline V CDR1 and CDR2: LNHDA, SQIVND (reference sequence). The CDR3 sequence: CASSTGQDLYYQPQHF. The CDR3 DNA reads TGTGCCAGTAGTACAGGACAGGACCTTTATTACCAGCCCCAGCATTTT. The whole variable domain, filled in from reference TRBV19 and TRBJ1-5, reads DGGITQSPKYLFRKEGQNVTLSCEQNLNHDAMYWYRQDPGQGLRLIYYSQIVNDFQKGDIAEGYSVSREKKESFPLTVTSAQKNPTAFYLCASSTGQDLYYQPQHFGDGTRLSIL.

V gene TRBV4-1 combines with J gene TRBJ2-1, with D maybe TRBD1 (6 bases). Germline-derived CDR1 and CDR2 are MGHRA and YSYEKL. CDR3 length equals 18 residues. The V end was cut by 0 bases, the J end by 7 bases, with 22 bases between. The CDR3 region is CASSQDEVGQIKRNEQFF. CDR3 bases: TGCGCCAGCAGCCAAGATGAAGTAGGACAGATTAAAAGAAATGAGCAGTTCTTC.

This chain connects TRBV6-4 to TRBJ1-1; D may be TRBD1 (6 bases). The CDR3 covers 15 residues. Germline CDR1 MRHNA, CDR2 SNTAGT. Trimming shortened V by 8 bases and J by 8 bases, and 24 bases separated the two germline ends. The CDR3 sequence: CASSTSSTGTTEAFF. The CDR3 DNA sequence: TGTGCCAGCTCTACATCTTCTACCGGGACAACCGAAGCTTTCTTT.

The DNA of the CDR3 is TGTGCCAGCAGTTTTCCGACTAGCGGGGGGGAAAACATTCAGTACTTC. It codes for CASSFPTSGGENIQYF. This chain uses TRBV9 with TRBJ2-4, with TRBD2 matching over 14 bases. Germline V gene data show CDR1 as SGDLS and CDR2 as YYNGEE. The CDR3 is made up of 16 amino acids. Trimming removed 5 bases from V and 5 bases from J; junction bases left unmatched: 6.

V and J are TRBV5-1 and TRBJ2-7; D not certain. V lost 3 bases and J 0 bases, leaving 10 bases between the germline ends. The germline CDR1 and CDR2 sequences are SGHRS and YFSETQ. The CDR3 covers 14 residues. Here the CDR3 DNA reads TGCGCCAGCAGCTCCTTTGTTTCCTCCTACGAGCAGTACTTC. As protein: CASSSFVSSYEQYF.

The chain is built from TRBV2 and TRBJ1-2; D gene ambiguous. V was shortened by 6 bases and J by 1 base, with 21 bases between the two germline ends. Germline lookup yields CDR1 SNHLY and CDR2 FYNNEI. The CDR3 is 17 amino acids. CDR3 nucleotides: TGTGCCAGCAGCCGGGAGCAACCCCGAGCAAATAACTATGGCTACACCTTC. Its translation is CASSREQPRANNYGYTF.

The chain links TRBV19 to TRBJ1-1; D gene ambiguous. Germline V CDR1 and CDR2: LNHDA, SQIVND (reference sequence). Trimming cost V 3 bases and J 12 bases, with 20 bases left between them. This CDR3 has 14 amino acids. The CDR3 region has the DNA TGTGCCAGTAGTATTGCCGCCAGGCCCCTGAACCCTTTCTTT. This codes for CASSIAARPLNPFF.

The chain recombines TRBV7-2 with TRBJ2-7; the match to TRBD2 covers 8 bases. The V and J ends lost 3 bases and 6 bases, in that order; junction bases with no gene match: 7. There are 14 residues in the CDR3. Germline CDR1 and CDR2: SGHTA and FQGNSA. As DNA, the CDR3 is TGTGCCAGCAGCTTGGGACTAGACTTCCGCGAGCAGTACTTC. Amino acid sequence: CASSLGLDFREQYF.

This clone was observed once. The chain links TRBV27 to TRBJ2-3; D ambiguous. CDR1 is MNHEY and CDR2 is SMNVEV in the germline V gene (reference sequence). CDR3 length: 15 residues. Trimming shortened V by 6 bases and J by 0 bases, and 13 bases separated the two germline ends. The CDR3 spells CASSEYGWSTDTQYF. The CDR3 bases are TGTGCCAGCAGCGAGTACGGTTGGAGCACAGATACGCAGTATTTT.